This TCR beta chain was captured in a study of blood T cell repertoires in COVID-19. Overall study context: In Cohort 3, a recovered donor had either two negative PCRs, clearance, or symptom resolution. The cDNA or gDNA used as material had been derived from T cells, B-cell-depleted T cells, or PBMCs.

Assay: immunoSEQ multiplex PCR; the TCRdb copy retains only in-frame clones and omits some. The data hold under 200,000 clones, with approximately 90% observed a single time. The sequencing input was PBMCs or T cells enriched from blood (not recorded which). The sequence was collected from a woman aged 40 to 50 in a cohort exposed to, infected with or recovered from COVID-19 (not recorded which).

CDR3 protein: CASSRSSARETQYF. CDR3 sequence (DNA): TGTGCCAGCAGCCGATCTAGCGCCCGGGAGACCCAGTACTTC. The rearrangement uses TRBV28 and TRBJ2-5, with D maybe TRBD2 (6 bases). Trimming took 6 bases from V and 5 from J, leaving 16 bases between them. The germline gives CDR1 MDHEN, CDR2 SYDVKM. The CDR3 extends over 14 amino acids. The full variable domain, completed using reference TRBV28 and TRBJ2-5, is DVKVTQSSRYLVKRTGEKVFLECVQDMDHENMFWYRQDPGLGLRLIYFSYDVKMKEKGDIPEGYSVSREKKERFSLILESASTNQTSMYLCASSRSSARETQYFGPGTRLLVL.